This TCR beta chain came from a study of T cells in Graves' hyperthyroidism and ophthalmopathy (dated by TCRdb to between 2017 and 2020). Some background on the complete study: Peripheral blood was sampled at the time of initial diagnosis, prior to any treatment. TCR V-J signatures able to tell the groups apart were searched for in a discovery cohort of approximately 95 patients, of whom over 40 had Graves' ophthalmopathy and roughly 59 had stable Graves' hyperthyroidism. For training and testing, the 100 or so patients in the discovery cohort were randomly divided in a 7:3 ratio. Whether ophthalmopathy could be predicted prospectively was tested in an independent validation cohort made up of fewer than 20 hyperthyroidism patients plus 17 patients who later progressed to ophthalmopathy. The paper reports TCR Vbeta CDR3 sequencing of over 120 peripheral blood samples: over 40 ophthalmopathy, roughly 80 hyperthyroidism and approximately 17 progressor patients. After sampling, hyperthyroidism patients received methimazole starting at 30 mg daily, and ophthalmopathy patients received high-dose intravenous methylprednisolone. In about 6 Graves' hyperthyroidism patients, the study also compared T-cell repertoires from thyroid tissue with T-cell repertoires from blood.

TCR beta CDR3 regions were amplified from RNA transcripts. The first round of RT-PCR for the TCR CDR3 was performed with the HTBI primer set and the Qiagen OneStep RT-PCR kit. The libraries were constructed in a second round of multiplex PCR and then size-selected and purified. Sequencing of the libraries was done on an Illumina HiSeq2000 using paired-end 100 bp reads. The authors' analysis ran thus. SOAPnuke was used to process the raw data, removing reads that contained adapters or uncalled bases, had a mean Phred below 15, or lacked an exact match to the constant primer or identifier. COPE v1.2.5 was used to merge high-quality paired reads, and clonotypes were defined as unique nucleotide sequences. MiTCR v1.1 was used to align the clonotypes against IMGT TRBV, TRBD and TRBJ reference segments. Analysis was restricted to V-J combinations with a frequency above 0.0001, which covered approximately 99% of repertoires. A TCS score was defined as the ratio between F50 (clonal expansion) and ExV (chaos), using BLOSUM62-based TCRdist between CDR3 peptides within each V-J. Welch's t-statistics and random forest reduced around 520 V-J features to under 15, which were used in a naive Bayes classifier (R e1071). Clones were called with MiXCR by TCRdb after fastp trimmed the public reads at Q25, and only in-frame beta chains were retained. One record per CDR3 amino acid sequence lists the most common genes and DNA. TCRdb assigned the V and J calls; the authors' analysis was not used. The table for this sample lists a few hundred thousand distinct CDR3 sequences; about 15% of them were counted only once. Of the sample, about 31% is held by the ten largest clones.

This clonotype has only a few counts. This receptor's antigen is unknown. Base qualities are not at hand, and no much larger clone is one base apart. The germline V gene provides CDR1 SGHAT and CDR2 FQNNGV. Compared with germline, V lacks 4 bases and J lacks 7 bases; bases without a gene match: 10. The CDR3 numbers 16 residues from cysteine through phenylalanine. Only the CDR3 DNA is retained, 48 bases long and in frame from the first base. A patient counted as having stable Graves' hyperthyroidism if no progression to ophthalmopathy occurred over 18 months of follow-up. The hyperthyroidism patients were between 18 and 65 years old and newly diagnosed, with a disease duration of less than 2 months. Patients with uncontrolled infections, other autoimmune diseases, pregnancy or lactation were excluded. Clinical symptoms, serum thyroxine and TRAb, thyroid ultrasound, and orbital computed tomography formed the basis for the diagnoses. PBMCs were separated from 10 ml of fresh peripheral blood using Ficoll-Paque density gradient centrifugation. Total RNA was extracted using Trizol reagent, and RNA quality was assessed on an Agilent 2100 Bioanalyzer.

Beyond this particular receptor, the publication reports: Blood samples also contained most of the expanded thyroid clonotypes (frequency above 0.001), which suggests that blood repertoires may reflect thyroid immune responses. In cross-validation, a model built on a 13 V-J signature told ophthalmopathy apart from stable hyperthyroidism with approximately 90% sensitivity and roughly 81% specificity, and in testing the same model reached 80%/75%. During validation, the model predicted progression to ophthalmopathy a median of approximately 7 months ahead of onset, with approximately 70% sensitivity and 72% to 85% specificity. Sample size was not statistically predetermined, and investigators were not blinded to group allocation.

Sequencing input: blood. The chain is made from TRBV11-2 and TRBJ2-2; TRBD1 aligns with 9 central bases. This receptor was obtained from a woman younger than 45 with Graves' hyperthyroidism. The nucleotides are TGTGCCAGCAGCTCGCTTTCGGGGACAGGGTTCGGGGAGCTGTTTTTT. Its translation reads: CASSSLSGTGFGELFF.